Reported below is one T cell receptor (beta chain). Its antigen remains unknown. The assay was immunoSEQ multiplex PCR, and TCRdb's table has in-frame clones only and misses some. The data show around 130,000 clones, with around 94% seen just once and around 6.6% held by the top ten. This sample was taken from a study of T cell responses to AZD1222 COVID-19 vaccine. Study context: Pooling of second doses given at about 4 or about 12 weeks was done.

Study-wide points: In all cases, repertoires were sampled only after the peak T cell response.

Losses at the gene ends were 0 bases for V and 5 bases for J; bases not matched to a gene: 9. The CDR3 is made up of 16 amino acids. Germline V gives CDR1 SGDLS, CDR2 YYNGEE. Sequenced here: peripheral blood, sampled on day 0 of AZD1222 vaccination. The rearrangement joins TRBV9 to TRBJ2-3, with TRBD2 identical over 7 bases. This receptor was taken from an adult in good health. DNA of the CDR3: TGTGCCAGCAGCGTAGGGTCTAGCGGAGGAGTAGATACGCAGTATTTT. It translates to CASSVGSSGGVDTQYF.